The 23 T cell receptor beta chains below come from one sample, sequenced in a study of regulatory T cells in long-lasting Graves disease. CDR3 regions were amplified by Arm-PCR using iRepertoire HTBI primers to build TCR beta libraries. TCRdb reanalysed the multiplex PCR reads using MiXCR and keeps one entry per CDR3 protein. The sample contains about 530,000 distinct CDR3 sequences, about 16% of which appear only once. Time point given: newly diagnosed GD, antithyroid drugs for less than 3 months. After RNA was extracted from PBMCs, the TCR library was made from it. The same specimen was also included in a second study, on T cells in Graves' hyperthyroidism and ophthalmopathy.

Sequenced material: peripheral blood mononuclear cells (PBMCs), taken at new diagnosis, from a patient treated with antithyroid drugs. These receptors were collected from a woman aged 35-65 years with Graves disease.

V usage is TRBV27 and J usage is TRBJ2-7, with D possibly called TRBD1 or TRBD2 (5 bases each). Trimming removed 2 bases at V and 5 bases at J, with 10 bases between. This CDR3 is built from 13 residues. Germline CDR1 MNHEY, CDR2 SMNVEV (reference sequence). The CDR3 DNA reads TGTGCCAGCAGTTTAGGGACGTGGAACGAGCAGTACTTC. Translating gives CASSLGTWNEQYF.

A note on this clonotype: A junction boundary mismatches the germline segment, possibly from a read error. V gene TRBV10-3 combines with J gene TRBJ1-2; D is unclear. The CDR3 runs 13 residues. Germline V gives CDR1 ENHRY, CDR2 SYGVKD. The CDR3 bases are TGTGCCATCACTGAGGTATCGACTTATGGCTACACCTTC. This sequence encodes CAITEVSTYGYTF.

Regarding this clonotype: This may be a read error, as it is one base from a much larger clone. The chain employs TRBV12-3 or TRBV12-4 and TRBJ2-3; 7 nucleotides line up with TRBD2. This CDR3 has 16 residues. This CDR3 reads CASSSYGGGSTDTRYF. The CDR3 nucleotides read TGTGCCAGCAGCTCCTACGGCGGGGGATCGACAGATACGCGGTATTTT.

The V and J genes are TRBV29-1 and TRBJ2-7, with 8 bases matching TRBD2. J lost 0 bases, V lost 6 bases, and 4 bases had no gene match. Germline values: CDR1 SQVTM, CDR2 ANQGSEA. This CDR3 is 13 amino acids long. The CDR3 spells CSVRSGGSYEQYF. DNA for the CDR3: TGCAGCGTACGGAGCGGGGGCTCCTACGAGCAGTACTTC.

This clonotype was picked up many times. The chain carries TRBV7-6 and TRBJ2-1; 11 positions agree with TRBD2. From germline, CDR1 is SGHVS and CDR2 FNYEAQ. The CDR3 has 15 residues. Trimming took 5 bases from V and 6 from J; bases not matched to a gene: 6. CDR3 protein: CASSRGTSGSNEQFF. The DNA of the CDR3 is TGTGCCAGCAGCCGCGGGACTAGCGGAAGCAATGAGCAGTTCTTC.

This clonotype occurred many times. The rearrangement joins TRBV9 to TRBJ2-3, with a possible D match to TRBD2 (6 bases). This CDR3 comprises 15 residues. The germline V and J ends were trimmed by 3 bases and 2 bases, with 13 bases remaining between them. CDR1 is SGDLS, CDR2 YYNGEE, per germline. The CDR3 sequence: CASSGFSGNTDTQYF. In nucleotides, the CDR3 is TGTGCCAGCAGCGGATTTAGCGGAAACACAGATACGCAGTATTTT.

This rearrangement joins TRBV14 to TRBJ1-1; maybe TRBD1 (5 bases). The CDR3 length is 15 residues. Trimming cost V 4 bases and J 4 bases, with 16 bases left between them. Germline V CDR1 and CDR2: SGHDN, FVKESK. In nucleotides, the CDR3 is TGTGCCAGCAGCCCGAAGGGTGGCAGGGCCACTGAAGCTTTCTTT. Translating gives CASSPKGGRATEAFF.

This clonotype was recorded many times. This chain connects TRBV6-9 to TRBJ2-5, with D unresolved. V lost 3 bases and J lost 0, with 11 bases in between. The CDR3 sequence is 15 residues long. The germline V gene has CDR1 MNHGY and CDR2 SVAAGI. The CDR3 loop is CASSYSSTDQETQYF. In DNA form, the CDR3 reads TGTGCCAGCAGTTACTCCTCTACAGACCAAGAGACCCAGTACTTC.

This chain connects TRBV25-1 to TRBJ2-3; 8 positions match TRBD2. This CDR3 has 17 residues. The V gene's germline CDR1 is MGHDK and CDR2 SYGVNS. V lost 4 bases and J lost 4; bases outside the gene matches: 13. For the CDR3, the DNA is TGTGCCAGCAGTGGATTAGCGGGGTTAAAACTTCCAGATACGCAGTATTTT. This sequence encodes CASSGLAGLKLPDTQYF. The full variable domain, in which reference TRBV25-1 and TRBJ2-3 provide the parts outside the CDR3, is EADIYQTPRYLVIGTGKKITLECSQTMGHDKMYWYQQDPGMELHLIHYSYGVNSTEKGDLSSESTVSRIRTEHFPLTLESARPSHTSQYLCASSGLAGLKLPDTQYFGPGTRLTVL.

This chain connects TRBV6-2 or TRBV6-3 to TRBJ1-3; D gene unclear. V lost 5 bases to trimming and J lost 1 base, with 9 bases between them. Germline CDR1 reads MNHEY; CDR2 reads SVGEGT. The CDR3 contains 14 residues. CDR3 region: CASSEVESGNTIYF. For the CDR3, the DNA is TGTGCCAGCAGTGAAGTGGAATCTGGAAACACCATATATTTT.

There are many counts of this clonotype. The chain uses TRBV7-2 and TRBJ2-7; TRBD2 matches at 8 bases. CDR1 is SGHTA, CDR2 FQGNSA, per germline. The CDR3 is made up of 18 amino acids. V was pared by 2 bases and J by 3 bases, with 15 bases of the junction left unmatched. CDR3 nucleotides: TGTGCCAGCAGCTTAAGTCGGGGGGGAGGTGGACAGCACTACGAGCAGTACTTC. Encoded protein: CASSLSRGGGGQHYEQYF.

V and J are TRBV7-2 and TRBJ2-1; 7 nucleotides align to TRBD1. The germline gives CDR1 SGHTA, CDR2 FQGNSA. Trimming removed 5 bases from V and 7 bases from J; junction bases left unmatched: 8. The CDR3 covers 14 residues. CDR3 in DNA: TGTGCCAGCAGCCCCCGAGGGGGCTTGAATGAGCAGTTCTTC. This codes for CASSPRGGLNEQFF.

This clonotype has at least ten counts. This chain connects TRBV10-2 to TRBJ1-2; possibly TRBD1 for D (5 bases). The CDR3 is made up of 15 amino acids. Trimming removed 7 bases at V and 8 bases at J, with 23 bases between. Germline CDR1 is WSHSY and CDR2 is SAAADI. CDR3 nucleotide sequence: TGCGCCAGCACCACCCGGGACTCAAGCTTGTTAGGCTACACCTTC. Translated: CASTTRDSSLLGYTF.

The chain joins TRBV30 to TRBJ2-2; D remains ambiguous. Germline V gives CDR1 GTSNPN, CDR2 SVGIG (reference sequence). With 4 bases removed from V and 3 bases from J, the gap between germline ends came to 12 bases. The CDR3 runs to 14 residues. The CDR3 reads CAWKAGPHTGELFF. DNA of the CDR3: TGTGCCTGGAAGGCCGGGCCACACACCGGGGAGCTGTTTTTT.

This clonotype occurred many times. The rearrangement uses TRBV12-3 or TRBV12-4 and TRBJ2-3; D is unresolved. The CDR3 has 16 amino acids. Trimming removed 1 base from V and 0 bases from J, with 11 bases in between. CDR3: CASSLGAYTSTDTQYF. In DNA, the CDR3 is TGTGCCAGCAGTTTAGGCGCGTACACTAGCACAGATACGCAGTATTTT.

Ten or more counts support this clonotype. The rearrangement links TRBV7-2 to TRBJ2-5; D possibly matches TRBD1 or TRBD2 (6 bases each). In germline, CDR1 is SGHTA, CDR2 FQGNSA. V shed 2 bases and J shed 5 bases, with 15 bases lying between them. This CDR3 is 15 amino acids long. The CDR3 is CASSLYDGGRETQYF. The CDR3 DNA sequence: TGTGCCAGCAGCTTATATGACGGGGGCCGGGAGACCCAGTACTTC.

At least ten counts were recorded for this clonotype. This sequence joins TRBV20-1 and TRBJ2-5; D is possibly TRBD1 (5 bases). Germline V gene data show CDR1 as DFQATT and CDR2 as SNEGSKA (reference sequence). V was trimmed by 4 bases and J by 5 bases, leaving 14 bases between them. This CDR3 is built from 13 residues. CDR3 residues: CSAMTHRGETQYF. The DNA for the CDR3 is TGCAGTGCTATGACTCATAGGGGTGAGACCCAGTACTTC.

This clonotype was observed a handful of times. The chain uses TRBV19 and TRBJ2-2; maybe TRBD1 (5 bases). The CDR3 is 14 residues long. V was clipped by 1 base and J by 6 bases, with 9 bases between them. Germline lookup yields CDR1 LNHDA and CDR2 SQIVND (reference sequence). Here the CDR3 DNA reads TGTGCCAGTAGTATAGGGGGCGCATCCGGGGAGCTGTTTTTT. This sequence encodes CASSIGGASGELFF.

Many counts were recorded for this clonotype. V usage is TRBV28 and J usage is TRBJ2-7; possibly TRBD2 for D (6 bases). Germline CDR1 reads MDHEN; CDR2 reads SYDVKM. CDR3 length: 18 residues. V was clipped by 7 bases and J by 2 bases, with 27 bases between them. The CDR3 loop reads CASTYRRMGGENPYEQYF. In DNA form, the CDR3 reads TGTGCCAGCACTTACAGGCGAATGGGCGGGGAAAACCCCTACGAGCAGTACTTC.

This clonotype showed up just a few times. The gene calls are TRBV5-1 and TRBJ2-1, with TRBD1 matching over 8 bases. The CDR3 extends over 13 amino acids. V trimming: 4 bases; J trimming: 8 bases; junction bases outside the gene matches: 5. The V gene's germline CDR1 is SGHRS and CDR2 YFSETQ. The chain's CDR3 is CASSARQGYEQFF. CDR3 in DNA: TGCGCCAGCAGCGCAAGACAGGGGTATGAGCAGTTCTTC.

In the case of this clonotype: The junction differs from germline at one of its ends, possibly a read error. V gene TRBV11-2 combines with J gene TRBJ2-1; D is uncertain. Germline V gene sequence: CDR1 SGHAT, CDR2 FQNNGV. The CDR3 runs to 16 residues. The CDR3 region is CASSSHVLTSYNGQFF. DNA for the CDR3: TGTGCCAGCAGCTCCCACGTCCTGACGTCCTACAATGGGCAGTTCTTC.

This clonotype occurred many times. The chain couples TRBV7-9 to TRBJ2-1; maybe TRBD1 (6 bases). V shed 4 bases and J shed 3 bases, with 10 bases lying between them. This CDR3 spans 14 amino acids. CDR1 and CDR2 (germline): SEHNR, FQNEAQ (reference sequence). CDR3 nucleotide sequence: TGTGCCAGCAGCTCGCAGGGGCTCTACAATGAGCAGTTCTTC. Residues: CASSSQGLYNEQFF.

The chain is built from TRBV5-6 and TRBJ2-1; the D is unclear. This CDR3 has 13 residues. Germline CDR1 reads SGHDT; CDR2 reads YYEEEE. Trimming took 0 bases from V and 12 from J, leaving 13 bases between them. The CDR3 reads CASSLVQSGVQFF. CDR3 DNA sequence: TGTGCCAGCAGCTTGGTACAGTCGGGCGTGCAGTTCTTC. Based on the CDR3 plus reference TRBV5-6 and TRBJ2-1, the full variable domain is DAGVTQSPTHLIKTRGQQVTLRCSPKSGHDTVSWYQQALGQGPQFIFQYYEEEERQRGNFPDRFSGHQFPNYSSELNVNALLLGDSALYLCASSLVQSGVQFFGPGTRLTVL.